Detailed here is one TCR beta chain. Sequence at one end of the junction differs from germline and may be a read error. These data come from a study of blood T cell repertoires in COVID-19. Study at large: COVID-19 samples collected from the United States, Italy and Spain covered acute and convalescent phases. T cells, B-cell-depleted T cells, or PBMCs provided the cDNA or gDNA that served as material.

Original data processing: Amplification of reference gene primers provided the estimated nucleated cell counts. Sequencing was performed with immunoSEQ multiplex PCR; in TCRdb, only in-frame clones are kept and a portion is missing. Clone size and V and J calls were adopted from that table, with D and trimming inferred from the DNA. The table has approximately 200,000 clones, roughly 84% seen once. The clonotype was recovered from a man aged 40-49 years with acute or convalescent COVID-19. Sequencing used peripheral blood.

The CDR3 reads CASSPQGGYTIYF. The CDR3 DNA is TGTGCCAGCTCCCCCCAGGGTGGATACACCATATATTTT. This chain connects TRBV2 to TRBJ1-3, with D tentatively TRBD1 (5 bases). The germline V gene has CDR1 SNHLY and CDR2 FYNNEI. The CDR3 length is 13 residues.